This record concerns one T cell receptor (beta chain) sequence. The data belong to a study of OX40 agonist ivuxolimab in advanced cancers. Data came from immunoSEQ multiplex PCR; TCRdb stores just in-frame clones and leaves some out. The sample shows 60,000 to 100,000 clones, 84% of them seen only once. With autoimmune disease history or systemic immunosuppression, patients were excluded. Sampling of blood occurred at baseline, cycle 4 day 1, and cycle 7 day 1. The input for sequencing was CD4+ or CD8+ T cells sorted from blood, taken in a trial of the OX40 agonist ivuxolimab. The TCR originated in an adult with an advanced solid tumor such as melanoma, head and neck, liver or kidney cancer.

CDR3 sequence reads: CASSQDRVIGSPLHF. CDR3 in DNA: TGCGCCAGCAGCCAGGACAGGGTGATCGGTTCACCCCTCCACTTT. This chain connects TRBV4-3 to TRBJ1-6; TRBD1 matches at 8 bases. Germline values: CDR1 LGHNA, CDR2 YSLEER. This CDR3 spans 15 amino acids. The trim removed 3 bases at V and 9 bases at J, leaving 7 bases unmatched.